The 28 T cell receptor beta chains below come from one sample, sequenced in a study of T cell repertoires in cytomegalovirus infection. TCRdb re-called the reads through MiXCR, storing one row per CDR3 protein. Here the sample spans about 460,000 distinct CDR3 sequences, approximately 10% being singletons. The sequenced sample consisted of PBMCs. The receptors were gathered from a human donor in good health (CMV status not recorded). Some clones in this sample may be carry-over from other donors' samples.

Ten or more counts support this clonotype. The rearrangement links TRBV6-6 to TRBJ2-1; the D is unclear. Between the trimmed V and J ends, which lost 5 bases and 0 bases, there was a span of 8 bases. The CDR3 runs to 14 residues. Germline values: CDR1 MNHNY, CDR2 SVGAGI (reference sequence). CDR3 loop: CASSTQISYNEQFF. CDR3 DNA sequence: TGTGCCAGCAGTACACAGATCTCCTACAATGAGCAGTTCTTC.

The CDR3 DNA sequence: TGCAGCGTTGGTCAGGGTGGAGAGACCCAGTACTTC. Translating gives CSVGQGGETQYF. J is TRBJ2-5 and V is TRBV29-1; possible D gene TRBD1, 5 bases. The V gene's germline CDR1 is SQVTM and CDR2 ANQGSEA. This CDR3 has 12 amino acids. V lost 4 bases, J lost 4 bases, and 10 bases lay in between.

This clonotype appeared many times. The chain uses TRBV7-3 and TRBJ2-6; D not resolved. Trimming took off 1 base at V and 2 bases at J, with 6 bases between the two ends. The germline V gene has CDR1 SGHTA and CDR2 FQGTGA. This CDR3 contains 15 residues. The CDR3 loop is CASSLRLTGANVLTF. The CDR3 DNA is TGTGCCAGCAGCTTAAGACTGACTGGGGCCAACGTCCTGACTTTC.

At least ten counts were recorded for this clonotype. V usage is TRBV7-2 and J usage is TRBJ2-3; no reliable D call. This CDR3 spans 13 amino acids. Germline V CDR1 and CDR2: SGHTA, FQGNSA. Trimming took 5 bases from V and 6 from J, leaving 12 bases between them. The CDR3 DNA reads TGTGCCAGCAGCGAGAATAGCCGTGATACGCAGTATTTT. Protein: CASSENSRDTQYF.

The sample holds many counts of this clonotype. The junction departs from germline at one end; a sequencing error may be responsible. The CDR3 sequence: CASSLRTLDGARAF. The CDR3 DNA reads TGTGCCAGCAGTTTGCGGACTCTGGACGGAGCGAGGGCCTTC. This chain links TRBV28 with TRBJ1-2; D is unresolved. The CDR3 runs 14 residues. Germline V gene sequence: CDR1 MDHEN, CDR2 SYDVKM.

This clonotype was observed a few times. The genes are TRBV28 and TRBJ1-2; unclear D gene. The CDR3 is made up of 13 amino acids. From germline, CDR1 is MDHEN and CDR2 SYDVKM. Trimming stripped 6 bases from V and 2 bases from J, with 10 bases between. The CDR3 spells CASSIPGNYGYTF. Here the CDR3 DNA reads TGTGCCAGCAGCATACCCGGAAACTATGGCTACACCTTC.

This clonotype was observed at least ten times. J is TRBJ2-4 and V is TRBV19; TRBD1 matches 9 bases. Germline V gene data show CDR1 as LNHDA and CDR2 as SQIVND (reference sequence). Germline trimming cut 2 bases from V and 5 bases from J; bases unmatched to any gene: 1. The CDR3 consists of 14 residues. The chain's CDR3 is CASSITGGENIQYF. As DNA, the CDR3 is TGTGCCAGTAGTATAACAGGGGGCGAAAACATTCAGTACTTC. The full variable domain, in which reference TRBV19 and TRBJ2-4 provide the parts outside the CDR3, is DGGITQSPKYLFRKEGQNVTLSCEQNLNHDAMYWYRQDPGQGLRLIYYSQIVNDFQKGDIAEGYSVSREKKESFPLTVTSAQKNPTAFYLCASSITGGENIQYFGAGTRLSVL.

This clonotype has only a few counts. One junction end disagrees with the germline gene, perhaps due to a read error. This CDR3 is CTSSPGTSGRPNTGELFF. In nucleotides, the CDR3 is TGCACCAGCAGCCCGGGGACTAGCGGGCGCCCGAACACCGGGGAGCTGTTTTTT. The V and J genes are TRBV4-1 and TRBJ2-2, with 12 bases aligning to TRBD2. The CDR3 is 18 residues long. The germline CDR1 and CDR2 sequences are MGHRA and YSYEKL.

This clonotype was seen many times. The chain employs TRBV6-1 and TRBJ1-5; the D gene is possibly TRBD1 (5 bases). This CDR3 contains 14 residues. Trimming removed 7 bases from V and 0 bases from J, with 10 bases in between. The germline V gene encodes CDR1 MNHNS and CDR2 SASEGT. Here the CDR3 reads CASTRGDSNQPQHF. The CDR3 nucleotides are TGTGCCAGCACCCGAGGGGATAGCAATCAGCCCCAGCATTTT.

This chain links TRBV11-2 with TRBJ2-7; the match to TRBD1 covers 7 bases. The CDR3 runs to 15 residues. Germline loops: CDR1 SGHAT, CDR2 FQNNGV. The junction had 11 bases not matched to a gene; V was cut back by 7 bases and J by 2 bases. The CDR3 bases are TGTGCCAGCAACATAAGGGCAGGGGGACCCTACGAGCAGTACTTC. It is translated as CASNIRAGGPYEQYF.

The sample holds many counts of this clonotype. The chain joins TRBV7-3 to TRBJ2-1, with unresolved D. There are 14 residues in the CDR3. V lost 4 bases, J lost 9 bases, and 16 bases lay in between. The V gene's germline CDR1 is SGHTA and CDR2 FQGTGA. This CDR3 reads CASSSTHSGGEQFF. Written as DNA, the CDR3 is TGTGCCAGCAGCTCGACCCATTCGGGTGGTGAGCAGTTCTTC. Supplemented by reference TRBV7-3 and TRBJ2-1, the full variable domain reads GAGVSQTPSNKVTEKGKYVELRCDPISGHTALYWYRQSLGQGPEFLIYFQGTGAADDSGLPNDRFFAVRPEGSVSTLKIQRTERGDSAVYLCASSSTHSGGEQFFGPGTRLTVL.

This clonotype was recorded many times. The chain is built from TRBV12-3 or TRBV12-4 and TRBJ1-2, with D possibly being TRBD1 (6 bases). The CDR3 has 14 amino acids. Trimming stripped 6 bases from V and 5 bases from J, with 16 bases between. The CDR3 protein is CASRQRGAPYGYTF. The CDR3 DNA sequence: TGTGCCAGCAGACAAAGGGGGGCGCCATATGGCTACACCTTC.

In its sample, this clonotype was seen many times. The chain uses TRBV14 and TRBJ1-1; D unclear. The CDR3 totals 13 residues. The V and J ends lost 0 bases and 2 bases respectively, with 4 bases between them. The germline V gene encodes CDR1 SGHDN and CDR2 FVKESK. The CDR3 nucleotides read TGTGCCAGCAGCCAAGATGTTAACACTGAAGCTTTCTTT. Its protein product is CASSQDVNTEAFF.

This clonotype was recorded at least ten times. The CDR3 here is CASTGLRTRPSSYNEQFF. CDR3 sequence (DNA): TGTGCCAGTACCGGATTAAGAACCCGACCGAGCTCCTACAATGAGCAGTTCTTC. The rearrangement joins TRBV19 to TRBJ2-1; unclear D gene. CDR3 length equals 18 residues. The V gene's germline CDR1 is LNHDA and CDR2 SQIVND (reference sequence). V gave up 7 bases and J gave up 0 bases, with 22 bases separating them.

The V gene is TRBV18, the J gene TRBJ1-3; D ambiguous. With 2 bases removed from V and 1 base from J, the gap between germline ends came to 9 bases. Germline values: CDR1 KGHSH, CDR2 LQKENI. The CDR3 consists of 15 residues. The CDR3 nucleotides read TGTGCCAGCTCACCAGAAGTTCCATCTGGAAACACCATATATTTT. Translating gives CASSPEVPSGNTIYF.

This clonotype was found many times. This rearrangement joins TRBV9 to TRBJ2-1, with 9 bases aligning to TRBD1. V lost 4 bases and J lost 6; bases outside the gene matches: 11. Germline CDR1 reads SGDLS; CDR2 reads YYNGEE. This CDR3 comprises 16 residues. CDR3 sequence reads: CASSPSTGGRSNEQFF. CDR3 bases: TGTGCCAGCAGCCCCTCGACAGGGGGTCGATCCAATGAGCAGTTCTTC.

This clonotype has at least ten counts. The chain recombines TRBV6-1 with TRBJ2-2, with 10 bases that match TRBD1. The J segment lost 7 bases and the V segment lost 10 bases, leaving 9 bases of the junction unmatched. The CDR3 has 14 residues. The germline V gene has CDR1 MNHNS and CDR2 SASEGT. The CDR3 nucleotides are TGTGCCATCAGGAGACAGGGGGCGATCGGGGAGCTGTTTTTT. Translating gives CAIRRQGAIGELFF.

Many counts were recorded for this clonotype. The chain combines TRBV7-9 with TRBJ1-5; D possibly corresponds to TRBD1 (5 bases). V shed 5 bases and J shed 4 bases, with 9 bases lying between them. CDR3 size: 13 residues. Germline CDR1 reads SEHNR; CDR2 reads FQNEAQ (reference sequence). For the CDR3, the DNA is TGTGCCAGCAGCCCACAGGTTAATCAGCCCCAGCATTTT. Translating gives CASSPQVNQPQHF. The full variable domain, with the rest looked up from reference TRBV7-9 and TRBJ1-5, is DTGVSQNPRHKITKRGQNVTFRCDPISEHNRLYWYRQTLGQGPEFLTYFQNEAQLEKSRLLSDRFSAERPKGSFSTLEIQRTEQGDSAMYLCASSPQVNQPQHFGDGTRLSIL.

The J gene is TRBJ1-5, the V gene TRBV19; 7 bases are shared with TRBD1. Germline V CDR1 and CDR2: LNHDA, SQIVND (reference sequence). V lost 6 bases to trimming and J lost 6 bases; unmatched junction nucleotides: 8. The CDR3 is 14 residues long. The chain's CDR3 is CASRAGTERQPQHF. The CDR3 region has the DNA TGTGCCAGTAGGGCTGGGACAGAGCGTCAGCCCCAGCATTTT.

This clonotype was seen at least ten times. The V and J genes are TRBV20-1 and TRBJ2-1; 11 nucleotides line up with TRBD2. Germline loops: CDR1 DFQATT, CDR2 SNEGSKA (reference sequence). The CDR3 is 14 residues long. The J segment lost 9 bases and the V segment lost 6 bases, leaving 10 bases of the junction unmatched. This CDR3 reads CSAVSGRALGEQFF. The DNA of the CDR3 is TGCAGTGCCGTTAGCGGGAGGGCCCTCGGTGAGCAGTTCTTC.

CDR3 residues: CSADSNSGSVHEQYF. Written as DNA, the CDR3 is TGCAGCGCAGACTCCAATAGCGGGAGTGTCCACGAGCAGTACTTC. This sequence joins TRBV29-1 and TRBJ2-7; 9 nucleotides align to TRBD2. Per germline, CDR1 SQVTM and CDR2 ANQGSEA. Trimming took 7 bases from V and 5 from J; bases not matched to a gene: 15. The CDR3 extends over 15 amino acids.

The chain couples TRBV9 to TRBJ2-2, with D maybe TRBD2 (5 bases). Trimming cost V 1 base and J 15 bases, with 19 bases left between them. Germline V gene data show CDR1 as SGDLS and CDR2 as YYNGEE. The CDR3 is made up of 14 amino acids. The CDR3 nucleotides read TGTGCCAGCAGCGTACAGGTCGAAGCGGCTCCGGTGTTTTTT. This gives the protein CASSVQVEAAPVFF.

Many counts were recorded for this clonotype. The chain carries TRBV6-5 and TRBJ2-3; perhaps TRBD1 as D (6 bases). Trimming cost V 3 bases and J 5 bases, with 9 bases left between them. Germline-derived CDR1 and CDR2 are MNHEY and SVGAGI. The CDR3 is 13 residues long. The CDR3 spells CASSYNRVDTQYF. The DNA for the CDR3 is TGTGCCAGCAGTTATAACAGGGTAGATACGCAGTATTTT.

To note about this clonotype: Since no conserved phenylalanine or tryptophan closes the CDR3, a read error is the likely cause. The chain is built from TRBV5-1 and TRBJ2-5; TRBD1 or TRBD2 may be the D gene (5 bases each). The CDR3 totals 14 residues. Germline V CDR1 and CDR2: SGHRS, YFSETQ. Trimming stripped 0 bases from V and 2 bases from J, with 8 bases between. The CDR3 nucleotides are TGCGCCAGCAGCTTGGGGGACGGGCAAGAGACCCAGTACTTG. As protein: CASSLGDGQETQYL.

Ten or more counts support this clonotype. For the CDR3, the DNA is TGTGCCAGCAGTCCCCGTGGGACAGGGGGGAATCAGCCCCAGCATTTT. It specifies CASSPRGTGGNQPQHF. The V call is TRBV28, the J call TRBJ1-5; 11 nucleotides match TRBD1. The germline V gene encodes CDR1 MDHEN and CDR2 SYDVKM. The CDR3 covers 16 residues. The V gene end was trimmed by 5 bases and the J gene end by 4 bases; junction bases not matched to a gene: 7. The full variable domain, completed using reference TRBV28 and TRBJ1-5, is DVKVTQSSRYLVKRTGEKVFLECVQDMDHENMFWYRQDPGLGLRLIYFSYDVKMKEKGDIPEGYSVSREKKERFSLILESASTNQTSMYLCASSPRGTGGNQPQHFGDGTRLSIL.

This clonotype occurred many times. The rearrangement joins TRBV7-6 to TRBJ1-1, with 7 bases identical to TRBD1. The CDR3 contains 13 residues. V was pared by 5 bases and J by 8 bases, with 8 bases of the junction left unmatched. Germline V gene data show CDR1 as SGHVS and CDR2 as FNYEAQ. CDR3 nucleotide sequence: TGTGCCAGCAGCAGTACCTGGACAGGCGAAGCTTTCTTT. Protein sequence: CASSSTWTGEAFF.

At least ten counts were recorded for this clonotype. This chain connects TRBV29-1 to TRBJ1-1, with D possibly TRBD1 on 5 matching bases. Germline CDR1 SQVTM, CDR2 ANQGSEA. The CDR3 consists of 13 residues. The V end was cut by 6 bases, the J end by 0 bases, with 11 bases between. In nucleotides, the CDR3 is TGCAGCGTGGGGGGACGGATGAACACTGAAGCTTTCTTT. Translation: CSVGGRMNTEAFF.

This clonotype appeared many times. This rearrangement joins TRBV5-1 to TRBJ2-3, with 8 bases fitting TRBD2. CDR1 is SGHRS, CDR2 YFSETQ, per germline. The J segment lost 2 bases and the V segment lost 8 bases, leaving 7 bases of the junction unmatched. The CDR3 is 14 amino acids. The CDR3, as DNA: TGCGCCAGTACGGCGGGAGGCCACACAGATACGCAGTATTTT. This gives the protein CASTAGGHTDTQYF.